A selection of T cell receptor beta chains follows, all from one sample in a study of shared clonotypes between healthy human individuals. The repertoire was sequenced with immunoSEQ multiplex PCR; TCRdb's copy has only in-frame clones and lacks some. The table has roughly 650,000 clones, approximately 97% seen once. Sequencing was done on a sample of naive CD4+ T cells sorted from blood. These TCRs come from a woman aged 25-40 years in good health. The CDR3 runs from the conserved cysteine through the conserved F or W. Fields, in order: D gene, J gene, clone size, V gene, CDR3 DNA, CDR3 protein. A D gene is named only where the DNA matches it firmly. Clone size is not always given. Where it is, it says once, few, many or a class for expanded clones.

>TRBD1|TRBJ2-7|.|TRBV7-9
TGTGCCAGCAGCCCCCCGGGACAGAAGAGCTCCTACGAGCAGTACTTC
CASSPPGQKSSYEQYF
>.|TRBJ1-1|once|TRBV30
TGTGCCTGGAGGAAAGGGGCCCTGAACACTGAAGCTTTCTTT
CAWRKGALNTEAFF
>TRBD2|TRBJ2-3|.|TRBV18
TGTGCCAGCTCACCAGGGACTAGGACAGATACGCAGTATTTT
CASSPGTRTDTQYF
>TRBD1|TRBJ1-6|.|TRBV6-5
TGTGCCAGCAGTAGGGACAGGGGCAATTCACCCCTCCACTTT
CASSRDRGNSPLHF
>.|TRBJ2-1|.|TRBV28
TGTGCCACCACCCTAGCACTCTCCTACAATGAGCAGTTCTTC
CATTLALSYNEQFF
>TRBD2|TRBJ2-1|.|TRBV5-1
TGCGCCAGCAGCAGTGTGGGCGGGAGTTATGAGCAGTTCTTC
CASSSVGGSYEQFF
>.|TRBJ1-6|.|TRBV5-1
TGCGCCAGCAGCTTGGCGAACGATTCACCCCTCCACTTT
CASSLANDSPLHF
>TRBD1|TRBJ2-6|.|TRBV10-3
TGTGCCATCAGTTCAGGGGGTGCTGGGGCCAACGTCCTGACTTTC
CAISSGGAGANVLTF
>.|TRBJ2-1|.|TRBV7-8
TGTGCCAGCAGCCTAGGAACCAACAATGAGCAGTTCTTC
CASSLGTNNEQFF
>.|TRBJ1-5|.|TRBV19
TGTGCCAGTAGTATTCCACAGGGTACGCGCGGTCAGCCCCAGCATTTT
CASSIPQGTRGQPQHF
>TRBD2|TRBJ2-7|.|TRBV2
TGTGCCAGCAGGGGACTAGATTCGCGGCAGTACTTC
CASRGLDSRQYF
>TRBD2|TRBJ2-1|.|TRBV19
TGTGCCAGTAGTGTAGCTAGCGGGAGGTCCTCCTACAATGAGCAGTTCTTC
CASSVASGRSSYNEQFF
>.|TRBJ2-2|.|TRBV7-3
TGTGCCAGCAGCTCACAGGGAAACACCGGGGAGCTGTTTTTT
CASSSQGNTGELFF
>.|TRBJ1-4|.|TRBV28
TGTGCCAGCAGTTTACCGGGACCTAATGAAAAACTGTTTTTT
CASSLPGPNEKLFF
>TRBD2|TRBJ2-3|.|TRBV28
TGTGCCAGCACTCGGTGGGAGGGTATGGTCCAAAAACAAGATACGCAGTATTTT
CASTRWEGMVQKQDTQYF
>.|TRBJ2-2|.|TRBV5-1
TGCGCCAGCAGCTTGGAAGGATCCGGGGAGCTGTTTTTT
CASSLEGSGELFF
>.|TRBJ2-3|.|TRBV5-1
TGCGCCAGCAGCGAGTTCCTCCGGGACCTCACAGATACGCAGTATTTT
CASSEFLRDLTDTQYF
>.|TRBJ2-1|once|TRBV9
TGTGCCAGCAGCGTAGAGCACCCCCGGGGTGAGCAGTTCTTC
CASSVEHPRGEQFF
>.|TRBJ2-4|.|TRBV29-1
TGCAGCGTTACGGCCCTAGCCAAAAACATTCAGTACTTC
CSVTALAKNIQYF
>TRBD2|TRBJ2-1|.|TRBV5-1
TGCGCCAGCAGCGGAGTTGGCGGGGGAGCCAACAATGAGCAGTTCTTC
CASSGVGGGANNEQFF
>.|TRBJ1-2|.|TRBV11-1
TGTGCCAGCAGCCAGGGAACAGGGAACTATGGCTACACCTTC
CASSQGTGNYGYTF
>.|TRBJ2-3|.|TRBV10-3
TGTGCCATCAGTGACTACAATAGAGATACGCAGTATTTT
CAISDYNRDTQYF
>.|TRBJ1-1|.|TRBV18
TGTGCCAGCTCCCTCCCGAACACTGAAGCTTTCTTT
CASSLPNTEAFF